Sequencing of this T cell receptor beta chain was carried out in a study of blood T cell repertoires in COVID-19. Generated by immunoSEQ multiplex PCR, the TCRdb table keeps only in-frame clones and is missing some. The table records about 87,000 clones, more than 85% of them present only once. This TCR came from a man in his forties with acute or convalescent COVID-19. The specimen sequenced was peripheral blood.

In nucleotides, the CDR3 is TGTGCCAGCAGCGGAACTGGTATTTTGCAGGACAATCAGCCCCAGCATTTT. Encoded protein: CASSGTGILQDNQPQHF. The chain joins TRBV7-9 to TRBJ1-5; no clear D gene. In germline, CDR1 is SEHNR, CDR2 FQNEAQ (reference sequence). This CDR3 contains 17 residues. Trimming stripped 5 bases from V and 3 bases from J, with 20 bases between.